Listed here are 13 T cell receptor beta chains from one sample, sequenced in a study of cytomegalovirus exposure and HLA in healthy donors. Primers: 60 Vbeta forward and 13 Jbeta reverse. The method was immunoSEQ multiplex PCR; TCRdb's version includes in-frame clones alone and lacks a portion of them. This table holds fewer than 65,000 clones, 70% to 90% found once. Sequencing input: PBMCs. The receptors shown here come from a young man in good health and CMV-seronegative.

J is TRBJ1-1 and V is TRBV28, with D tentatively TRBD1 (5 bases). Looked up from germline, CDR1 is MDHEN and CDR2 is SYDVKM. With 6 bases removed from V and 5 bases from J, the gap between germline ends came to 13 bases. The CDR3 covers 13 residues. In DNA form, the CDR3 reads TGTGCCAGCAGGTCAGGGATGTGGACTGAAGCTTTCTTT. It translates to CASRSGMWTEAFF.

The V call is TRBV10-3, the J call TRBJ2-1; 7 nucleotides match TRBD1. The CDR3 loop spans 13 amino acids. Germline CDR1 is ENHRY and CDR2 is SYGVKD. The junction had 2 bases not matched to a gene; V was cut back by 6 bases and J by 3 bases. CDR3 residues: CAISGTDYNEQFF. CDR3 bases: TGTGCCATCAGCGGGACAGACTACAATGAGCAGTTCTTC.

The genes are TRBV6-5 and TRBJ1-6, with 7 bases identical to TRBD1. The CDR3 is 15 amino acids. V trimming: 6 bases; J trimming: 7 bases; junction bases outside the gene matches: 9. Germline V gene data show CDR1 as MNHEY and CDR2 as SVGAGI. This CDR3 reads CASRAEGAWNSPLHF. CDR3 bases: TGTGCCAGCAGGGCCGAGGGGGCATGGAATTCACCCCTCCACTTT.

This chain links TRBV13 with TRBJ1-1; D gene unclear. Germline CDR1 is PRHDT and CDR2 is FYEKMQ (reference sequence). This CDR3 comprises 14 residues. Trimming stripped 0 bases from V and 1 base from J, with 6 bases between. The CDR3 loop reads CASSLGVRNTEAFF. In DNA, the CDR3 is TGTGCCAGCAGCTTAGGAGTGCGGAACACTGAAGCTTTCTTT.

This clone was counted once. V is TRBV13 and J is TRBJ2-7; D ambiguous. The CDR3 is 13 amino acids. V was clipped by 4 bases and J by 7 bases, with 14 bases between them. The germline V gene encodes CDR1 PRHDT and CDR2 FYEKMQ (reference sequence). The CDR3 reads CASSSLAVPEQYF. The CDR3 coding sequence is TGTGCCAGCAGCTCCTTGGCGGTCCCTGAGCAGTACTTC.

The chain has TRBV5-1 and TRBJ1-1; no definite D call. The CDR3 consists of 14 residues. V dropped 2 bases and J dropped 5 bases, with 13 bases sitting between them. The germline V gene has CDR1 SGHRS and CDR2 YFSETQ. CDR3 loop: CASSFGVVGTEAFF. In nucleotides, the CDR3 is TGCGCCAGCAGCTTCGGGGTAGTAGGGACTGAAGCTTTCTTT.

In this sample, this clone turned up a few times. This chain links TRBV5-1 with TRBJ2-7; 12 bases agree with TRBD2. There are 16 residues in the CDR3. The ends lost 0 bases at V and 6 bases at J; junction bases unmatched: 7. Germline CDR1 and CDR2: SGHRS and YFSETQ. CDR3 in DNA: TGCGCCAGCAGCTTGGGACGGACTAGCGGGGATGGCGAGCAGTACTTC. It is translated as CASSLGRTSGDGEQYF.

About this clone itself: A junction end diverges from the germline sequence, so it may reflect a read error. The V call is TRBV6-1, the J call TRBJ2-7, with TRBD1 matching over 9 bases. The germline V gene encodes CDR1 MNHNS and CDR2 SASEGT. There are 15 residues in the CDR3. The CDR3 DNA reads TGTGCCAGCAGAGAAGCCGGGACAGGGCCCTACGAGCAGTACTTC. Its translation: CASREAGTGPYEQYF.

The genes are TRBV6-5 and TRBJ1-1, with D possibly TRBD1 on 5 matching bases. Germline V CDR1 and CDR2: MNHEY, SVGAGI. The CDR3 runs 16 residues. V gave up 4 bases and J gave up 1 base, with 16 bases separating them. CDR3 residues: CASSSGGFHGNTEAFF. Here the CDR3 DNA reads TGTGCCAGCAGTTCCGGGGGGTTCCATGGGAACACTGAAGCTTTCTTT.

The rearrangement uses TRBV5-1 and TRBJ2-7, with a tentative D call TRBD2 (5 bases). This CDR3 has 14 amino acids. Trimming pared 0 bases from V and 3 bases from J, leaving 10 bases between. Germline loops: CDR1 SGHRS, CDR2 YFSETQ. CDR3: CASSLETGSYEQYF. Written as DNA, the CDR3 is TGCGCCAGCAGCTTGGAGACGGGGAGCTACGAGCAGTACTTC. Full variable domain (rest looked up from reference TRBV5-1 and TRBJ2-7): KAGVTQTPRYLIKTRGQQVTLSCSPISGHRSVSWYQQTPGQGLQFLFEYFSETQRNKGNFPGRFSGRQFSNSRSEMNVSTLELGDSALYLCASSLETGSYEQYFGPGTRLTVT.

The gene calls are TRBV9 and TRBJ1-6; D unresolved. The V gene's germline CDR1 is SGDLS and CDR2 YYNGEE. This CDR3 is built from 13 residues. Trimming removed 8 bases at V and 3 bases at J, with 9 bases between. In DNA, the CDR3 is TGTGCCAGTAACTCCGACTATAATTCACCCCTCCACTTT. It yields the protein CASNSDYNSPLHF.

The chain combines TRBV14 with TRBJ2-7; D gene uncertain. V lost 1 base and J 3 bases, leaving 7 bases between the germline ends. CDR1 and CDR2 (germline): SGHDN, FVKESK. There are 13 residues in the CDR3. The CDR3 sequence is CASSQGPSYEQYF. CDR3 DNA sequence: TGTGCCAGCAGCCAAGGGCCCAGCTACGAGCAGTACTTC.

J is TRBJ2-1 and V is TRBV11-2; D uncertain. The CDR3 consists of 12 residues. CDR1 and CDR2 (germline): SGHAT, FQNNGV. V gave up 5 bases and J gave up 1 base, with 3 bases separating them. CDR3 DNA: TGTGCCAGCAGCCTATCCTACAATGAGCAGTTCTTC. Protein: CASSLSYNEQFF.